Shown below are 22 T cell receptor beta chains from a single sample sequenced in a study of blood T cell repertoires in COVID-19. TCRdb's table, derived via immunoSEQ multiplex PCR, lists solely in-frame clones and lacks some. The data show 90,000 to 130,000 clones, with 88% seen just once and over 3% held by the top ten. Sequenced sample: peripheral blood. The source is a woman between 50 and 59 years old with acute or convalescent COVID-19.

The chain employs TRBV3-1 (or the pseudogene TRBV3-2) and TRBJ2-5, with TRBD2 matching over 15 bases. Trimming took 4 bases from V and 2 from J; bases not matched to a gene: 2. The CDR3 length is 16 residues. CDR1 and CDR2 from the germline V gene are LGHDT and YNNKEL (reference sequence). The CDR3 protein is CASSLGLAGGQETQYF. The DNA of the CDR3 is TGTGCCAGCAGCCTGGGACTAGCGGGAGGACAAGAGACCCAGTACTTC.

V usage is TRBV19 and J usage is TRBJ2-3, with D maybe TRBD1 (6 bases). The ends were cut back, 1 base at V and 5 bases at J, with 13 bases in the middle. CDR3 length: 15 amino acids. Germline V gene lookup returns CDR1 LNHDA and CDR2 SQIVND (reference sequence). The CDR3 reads CASSIARGRRDTQYF. As DNA, the CDR3 is TGTGCCAGTAGTATAGCCAGGGGACGCCGAGATACGCAGTATTTT.

The V and J genes are TRBV28 and TRBJ2-1, with 8 bases identical to TRBD1. CDR1 and CDR2 (germline): MDHEN, SYDVKM. The CDR3 extends over 16 amino acids. V was pared by 4 bases and J by 8 bases, with 13 bases of the junction left unmatched. In DNA, the CDR3 is TGTGCCAGCAGTTCTGGACAGGGCACCGGGAATGATGAGCAGTTCTTC. Translation: CASSSGQGTGNDEQFF. Complete variable domain (other parts from reference TRBV28 and TRBJ2-1): DVKVTQSSRYLVKRTGEKVFLECVQDMDHENMFWYRQDPGLGLRLIYFSYDVKMKEKGDIPEGYSVSREKKERFSLILESASTNQTSMYLCASSSGQGTGNDEQFFGPGTRLTVL.

This clone was seen a handful of times. CDR3 sequence reads: CAISTDRGEKNNEQFF. DNA of the CDR3: TGTGCCATCAGTACGGACAGGGGAGAGAAAAACAATGAGCAGTTCTTC. The J gene is TRBJ2-1, the V gene TRBV10-3; 9 bases align to TRBD1. The CDR3 is 16 amino acids. Trimming removed 5 bases from V and 5 bases from J; junction bases left unmatched: 10. The germline V gene has CDR1 ENHRY and CDR2 SYGVKD.

The genes are TRBV18 and TRBJ2-2, with D hard to call. The ends were cut back, 4 bases at V and 6 bases at J, with 9 bases in the middle. Germline CDR1 is KGHSH and CDR2 is LQKENI. This CDR3 spans 13 amino acids. CDR3 amino acids: CASSLRVAGELFF. Here the CDR3 DNA reads TGTGCCAGCTCACTACGGGTGGCCGGGGAGCTGTTTTTT.

This chain joins TRBV5-5 and TRBJ1-1, with D maybe TRBD1 (5 bases). The CDR3 length is 16 residues. The germline V and J ends were trimmed by 6 bases and 0 bases, with 18 bases remaining between them. Looked up from germline, CDR1 is SGHKS and CDR2 is YYEKEE (reference sequence). The CDR3 DNA follows: TGTGCCAGCACCCCGCGGGGGTCTCGAATGAACACTGAAGCTTTCTTT. The encoded protein is CASTPRGSRMNTEAFF.

The CDR3 reads CASSLQLASEQYF. CDR3 bases: TGCGCCAGCAGCCTCCAACTAGCGTCCGAGCAGTACTTC. The V call is TRBV5-1, the J call TRBJ2-7; 7 nucleotides agree with TRBD2. V dropped 4 bases and J dropped 6; count of bases not matched to a gene: 7. This CDR3 region has 13 residues. The V gene's germline CDR1 is SGHRS and CDR2 YFSETQ.

This clone was detected only once. J is TRBJ1-4 and V is TRBV19; TRBD1 agrees at 8 bases. This CDR3 is built from 15 residues. J lost 7 bases, V lost 3 bases, and 7 bases had no gene match. CDR1 is LNHDA and CDR2 is SQIVND in the germline V gene (reference sequence). CDR3 nucleotide sequence: TGTGCCAGTAGTATGGGGACCGGGACAGGTGAAAAACTGTTTTTT. Its translation is CASSMGTGTGEKLFF.

The gene calls are TRBV4-1 and TRBJ2-3, with TRBD1 matching over 7 bases. This CDR3 comprises 17 residues. The V segment lost 5 bases and the J segment 2 bases; nucleotides outside the gene matches: 13. CDR1 and CDR2 (germline): MGHRA, YSYEKL. The CDR3 DNA sequence: TGCGCCAGCAGCAAGGGGGCTACACGTCTCCTCACAGATACGCAGTATTTT. Amino acids: CASSKGATRLLTDTQYF.

This clone was observed a handful of times. This chain uses TRBV3-1 (or the pseudogene TRBV3-2) with TRBJ2-1; 8 positions agree with TRBD2. The CDR3 is 17 amino acids. The germline gives CDR1 LGHDT, CDR2 YNNKEL (reference sequence). J gave up 6 bases and V 1 base, and 11 bases lay outside the gene matches. CDR3 DNA sequence: TGTGCCAGCAGCCAAGTCCGAGCGGGAGCGGTGGGCAATGAGCAGTTCTTC. Its protein is CASSQVRAGAVGNEQFF.

The V gene is TRBV11-2, the J gene TRBJ2-1; 7 bases fit TRBD1. This CDR3 is 16 amino acids long. V lost 1 base to trimming and J lost 2 bases; unmatched junction nucleotides: 5. CDR1 and CDR2 (germline): SGHAT, FQNNGV. CDR3 coding DNA: TGTGCCAGCAGCTTAGCGACAGGGAACACCTACAATGAGCAGTTCTTC. Its translation is CASSLATGNTYNEQFF.

This clone was counted once. This chain joins TRBV5-6 and TRBJ2-7; D is uncertain. The germline V and J ends were trimmed by 0 bases and 4 bases, with 5 bases remaining between them. CDR1 SGHDT and CDR2 YYEEEE come from the germline V gene. The CDR3 length is 12 residues. The CDR3 loop reads CASSLVSYEQYF. The CDR3 region has the DNA TGTGCCAGCAGCTTGGTTTCGTACGAGCAGTACTTC.

The V call is TRBV5-6, the J call TRBJ2-5; maybe TRBD2 (6 bases). The CDR3 runs to 11 residues. Germline V lookup: CDR1 SGHDT, CDR2 YYEEEE. V gave up 3 bases and J gave up 7 bases, with 7 bases separating them. Written as DNA, the CDR3 is TGTGCCAGCAGCTGGAGGGGGACCCAGTACTTC. It encodes CASSWRGTQYF. The whole variable domain, remainder taken from reference TRBV5-6 and TRBJ2-5, is DAGVTQSPTHLIKTRGQQVTLRCSPKSGHDTVSWYQQALGQGPQFIFQYYEEEERQRGNFPDRFSGHQFPNYSSELNVNALLLGDSALYLCASSWRGTQYFGPGTRLLVL.

A few counts support this clone. The V and J genes are TRBV5-6 and TRBJ2-7; D not resolved. CDR3 length equals 12 residues. The germline V gene encodes CDR1 SGHDT and CDR2 YYEEEE. The V and J ends lost 4 bases and 4 bases respectively, with 9 bases between them. The CDR3 protein is CASSLGVYEQYF. For the CDR3, the DNA is TGTGCCAGCAGCCTCGGAGTTTACGAGCAGTACTTC. Full variable domain (remainder filled in from reference TRBV5-6 and TRBJ2-7): DAGVTQSPTHLIKTRGQQVTLRCSPKSGHDTVSWYQQALGQGPQFIFQYYEEEERQRGNFPDRFSGHQFPNYSSELNVNALLLGDSALYLCASSLGVYEQYFGPGTRLTVT.

V usage is TRBV9 and J usage is TRBJ1-2; 7 bases match TRBD1. The CDR3 sequence is 16 residues long. The V and J ends lost 3 bases and 5 bases, in that order; junction bases with no gene match: 13. CDR1 and CDR2 (germline): SGDLS, YYNGEE. The CDR3 bases are TGTGCCAGCAGCGCCGAAAACAGGGGCCGCTTTTATGGCTACACCTTC. Translated: CASSAENRGRFYGYTF. The full variable domain, rest sourced from reference TRBV9 and TRBJ1-2, is DSGVTQTPKHLITATGQRVTLRCSPRSGDLSVYWYQQSLDQGLQFLIQYYNGEERAKGNILERFSAQQFPDLHSELNLSSLELGDSALYFCASSAENRGRFYGYTFGSGTRLTVV.

This clone was seen many times. The chain employs TRBV2 and TRBJ2-1; D might be TRBD2 (5 bases). V shed 6 bases and J shed 10 bases, with 22 bases lying between them. This CDR3 is 15 amino acids long. Germline values: CDR1 SNHLY, CDR2 FYNNEI. CDR3 in DNA: TGTGCCAGCAGCCCCGGAAAGGTCCTCCCGGGGGAGCAGTTCTTC. Residues: CASSPGKVLPGEQFF.

The CDR3: CASSSGLAAYNEQFF. The CDR3 coding sequence is TGTGCCAGCAGTTCGGGACTAGCGGCGTACAATGAGCAGTTCTTC. The rearrangement uses TRBV28 and TRBJ2-1; 11 bases map to TRBD2. Germline V gives CDR1 MDHEN, CDR2 SYDVKM. This CDR3 contains 15 residues. V lost 4 bases, J lost 4 bases, and 3 bases stayed unmatched. The entire variable domain, with the rest obtained from reference TRBV28 and TRBJ2-1, is as follows: DVKVTQSSRYLVKRTGEKVFLECVQDMDHENMFWYRQDPGLGLRLIYFSYDVKMKEKGDIPEGYSVSREKKERFSLILESASTNQTSMYLCASSSGLAAYNEQFFGPGTRLTVL.

This sequence joins TRBV15 and TRBJ1-1, with TRBD1 matching over 8 bases. Per the germline V gene, CDR1 is LNHNV and CDR2 is YYDKDF (reference sequence). V gave up 8 bases and J gave up 3 bases; unmatched junction bases: 11. This CDR3 region has 15 residues. The CDR3 is CATQQRTGRDTEAFF. The CDR3 region has the DNA TGTGCCACCCAGCAAAGGACAGGGCGGGACACTGAAGCTTTCTTT.

This sequence joins TRBV3-1 (or the pseudogene TRBV3-2) and TRBJ2-7; weak D call: TRBD2 (5 bases). Trimming pared 0 bases from V and 9 bases from J, leaving 12 bases between. Germline assignment: CDR1 LGHDT and CDR2 YNNKEL (reference sequence). CDR3 size: 13 residues. CDR3 DNA: TGTGCCAGCAGCCAAGACCGGGAAGGGTTGCAGTACTTC. The encoded protein is CASSQDREGLQYF.

This clone is a singleton in its sample. The CDR3 bases are TGTGCCAGCAGCTTTCCGGGTACGGCTGAGCAGTTCTTC. Translated, it gives CASSFPGTAEQFF. This rearrangement joins TRBV5-6 to TRBJ2-1; D is unclear. The CDR3 loop spans 13 amino acids. Trimming left V 2 bases short and J 9 bases short, with 12 bases between. Germline V lookup: CDR1 SGHDT, CDR2 YYEEEE.

The rearrangement uses TRBV6-5 and TRBJ2-7; TRBD1 is a possible D gene (6 bases). The ends were cut back, 7 bases at V and 5 bases at J, with 18 bases in the middle. CDR1 is MNHEY and CDR2 is SVGAGI in the germline V gene. The CDR3 spans 14 residues. The CDR3 region is CASMSTGAFNEQYF. CDR3 DNA sequence: TGTGCCAGCATGTCGACAGGAGCGTTCAACGAGCAGTACTTC.

The gene calls are TRBV6-5 and TRBJ2-2; D may be TRBD1 (6 bases). Germline V gene sequence: CDR1 MNHEY, CDR2 SVGAGI. The V end lost 2 bases, the J end lost 6 bases, and 10 bases lay between the germline ends. The length of the CDR3 is 14 residues. CDR3: CASSYGGLAGELFF. The CDR3 nucleotides read TGTGCCAGCAGTTACGGGGGCCTTGCCGGGGAGCTGTTTTTT.